This entry concerns a single T cell receptor (beta chain). Its antigen is still unknown. Single viable CD3+CD4+CD8-CD45RO+ cells were sorted as the memory CD4+ T cells. Positive selection with CD4 microbeads enriched total CD4+ T cells. Germline-derived CDR1 and CDR2 are GTSNPN and SVGIG (reference sequence). V was clipped by 3 bases and J by 2 bases, with 10 bases between them. The CDR3 covers 13 residues. This record comes from a study of memory CD4+ T cells and cytomegalovirus serostatus. The study's findings and limits: About 40% of the roughly 150 known CMV-associated TCRbeta sequences appeared in CD4+ memory. The CMV-associated TCR signature appears largely within the CD4+ memory repertoire.

Sequencing used immunoSEQ multiplex PCR; TCRdb keeps in-frame clones, though not all of them. The sample holds around 60,000 clones; around four fifths are singletons and the top ten take approximately 0.92%. The sequenced sample was memory CD4+ T cells from blood. This sequence joins TRBV30 and TRBJ1-2; D may be TRBD1 (6 bases). The TCR comes from an adult in good health and CMV-seronegative. The CDR3 DNA follows: TGTGCCTGGAGCAGGGGAGAAAACTATGGCTACACCTTC. It translates to CAWSRGENYGYTF.